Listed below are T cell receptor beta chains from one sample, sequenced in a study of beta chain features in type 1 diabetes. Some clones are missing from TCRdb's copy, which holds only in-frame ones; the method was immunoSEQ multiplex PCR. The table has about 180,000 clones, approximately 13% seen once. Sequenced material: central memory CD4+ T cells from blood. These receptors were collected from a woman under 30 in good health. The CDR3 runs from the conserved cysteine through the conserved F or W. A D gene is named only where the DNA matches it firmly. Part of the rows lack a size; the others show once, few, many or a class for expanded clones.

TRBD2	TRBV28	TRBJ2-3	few	CASSPSGSATDTQYF	TGTGCCAGCAGCCCCAGCGGGAGTGCCACAGATACGCAGTATTTT
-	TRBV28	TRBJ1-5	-	CASRGAHQPQHF	TGTGCCAGCAGGGGGGCCCATCAGCCCCAGCATTTT
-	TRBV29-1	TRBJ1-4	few	CSVTEGQTNEKLFF	TGCAGCGTGACCGAGGGTCAGACTAATGAAAAACTGTTTTTT
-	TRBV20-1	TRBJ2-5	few	CSVPYAETQYF	TGCAGTGTCCCCTATGCTGAGACCCAGTACTTC
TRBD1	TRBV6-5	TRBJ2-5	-	CASSQPGTGSETQYF	TGTGCCAGCAGCCAACCCGGGACAGGGTCGGAGACCCAGTACTTC
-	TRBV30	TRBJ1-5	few	CAWSVRAGDQPQHF	TGTGCCTGGAGTGTACGGGCAGGGGACCAGCCCCAGCATTTT
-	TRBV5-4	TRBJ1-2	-	CASSLDGGASYGYTF	TGTGCCAGCAGCTTGGATGGGGGGGCCAGCTATGGCTACACCTTC
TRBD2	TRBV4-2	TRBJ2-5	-	CASSQDPTGGETQYF	TGTGCCAGCAGCCAGGACCCCACGGGAGGGGAGACCCAGTACTTC
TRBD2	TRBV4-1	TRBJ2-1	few	CASSHPPGLANEQFF	TGCGCCAGCAGCCACCCCCCGGGACTAGCGAATGAGCAGTTCTTC
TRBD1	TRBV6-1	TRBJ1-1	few	CASSERDREYTEAFF	TGTGCCAGCAGCGAGCGGGACAGGGAGTACACTGAAGCTTTCTTT
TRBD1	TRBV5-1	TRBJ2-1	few	CASSRGTGYNEQFF	TGCGCCAGCAGCCGCGGGACAGGTTACAATGAGCAGTTCTTC
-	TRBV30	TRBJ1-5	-	CAWSPRTGHPNQPQHF	TGTGCCTGGAGTCCTCGCACAGGGCACCCCAATCAGCCCCAGCATTTT
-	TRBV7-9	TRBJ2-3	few	CASSYSVTQYF	TGTGCCAGCAGCTACTCTGTTACGCAGTATTTT
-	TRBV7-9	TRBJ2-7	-	CASSLKLDSSYEQYF	TGTGCCAGCAGCTTAAAGTTAGACAGTTCCTACGAGCAGTACTTC
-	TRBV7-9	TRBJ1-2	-	CASSLGPGGNTF	TGTGCCAGCAGCTTGGGACCGGGAGGGAACACCTTC
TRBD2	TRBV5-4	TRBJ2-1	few	CASSLVAGGRTSYNEQFF	TGTGCCAGCAGCTTAGTAGCGGGAGGGCGAACGTCCTACAATGAGCAGTTCTTC
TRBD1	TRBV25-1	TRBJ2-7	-	CASSVPGTGHYEQYF	TGTGCCAGCAGTGTTCCCGGGACAGGTCACTACGAGCAGTACTTC
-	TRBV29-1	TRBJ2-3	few	CSVRRDLHTDTQYF	TGCAGCGTTCGCCGGGACTTGCACACAGATACGCAGTATTTT
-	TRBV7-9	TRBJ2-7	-	CASSLASISYEQYF	TGTGCCAGCAGCTTAGCTTCCATCTCCTACGAGCAGTACTTC
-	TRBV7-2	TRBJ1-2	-	CASSLSREGAYGYTF	TGTGCCAGCAGCTTGTCGCGGGAAGGGGCCTATGGCTACACCTTC
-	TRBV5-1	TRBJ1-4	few	CASSLAPGTNEKLFF	TGCGCCAGCAGCTTGGCTCCGGGAACAAATGAAAAACTGTTTTTT
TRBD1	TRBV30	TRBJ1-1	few	CAWTSGGQGGSEAFF	TGTGCCTGGACAAGCGGGGGACAGGGAGGTTCTGAAGCTTTCTTT
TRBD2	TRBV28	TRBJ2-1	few	CASSQLAGITSEQFF	TGTGCCAGCAGCCAACTAGCGGGAATAACTAGTGAGCAGTTCTTC
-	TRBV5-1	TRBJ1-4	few	CASSESNNEKLFF	TGCGCCAGCAGTGAGTCTAATAATGAAAAACTGTTTTTT
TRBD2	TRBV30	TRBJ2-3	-	CAWSRLAGRDTQYF	TGTGCCTGGAGTCGACTAGCGGGACGAGATACGCAGTATTTT
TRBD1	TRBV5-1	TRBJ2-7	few	CASSLGGTGETYEQYF	TGCGCCAGCAGCTTGGGGGGGACAGGGGAAACCTACGAGCAGTACTTC
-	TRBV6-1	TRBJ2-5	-	CASNLAGRGETQYF	TGTGCCAGCAACCTCGCAGGCCGGGGAGAGACCCAGTACTTC
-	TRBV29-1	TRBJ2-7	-	CSVESDRDEQYF	TGCAGCGTTGAATCGGACAGAGACGAGCAGTACTTC
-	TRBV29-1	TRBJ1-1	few	CSVSWGVAEAFF	TGCAGCGTCAGTTGGGGGGTCGCTGAAGCTTTCTTT
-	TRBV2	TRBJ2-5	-	CASSRETQYF	TGTGCCAGCAGCCGGGAGACCCAGTACTTC
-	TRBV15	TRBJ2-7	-	CATSRDKGVYYEQYF	TGTGCCACCAGCAGAGATAAAGGGGTTTACTACGAGCAGTACTTC
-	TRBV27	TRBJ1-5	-	CASSLMSDQPQHF	TGTGCCAGCAGTTTAATGAGTGATCAGCCCCAGCATTTT
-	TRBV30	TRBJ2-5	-	CAWSVGGAQYF	TGTGCCTGGAGTGTAGGCGGGGCCCAGTACTTC
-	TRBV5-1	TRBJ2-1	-	CASSLGLFSYNEQFF	TGCGCCAGCAGCCTAGGACTTTTCTCCTACAATGAGCAGTTCTTC
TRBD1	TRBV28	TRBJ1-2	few	CASSLWGRGPYGYTF	TGTGCCAGCAGTTTATGGGGCAGGGGGCCCTATGGCTACACCTTC
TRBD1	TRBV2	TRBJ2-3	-	CASIIPGTGGPDTQYF	TGTGCCAGCATCATCCCCGGGACAGGGGGCCCAGATACGCAGTATTTT
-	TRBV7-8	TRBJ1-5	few	CASSFGERLSNQPQHF	TGTGCCAGCAGCTTCGGAGAAAGGCTGAGCAATCAGCCCCAGCATTTT
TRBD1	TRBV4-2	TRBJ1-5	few	CASSQSGQGISQPQHF	TGTGCCAGCAGCCAATCCGGACAGGGAATAAGTCAGCCCCAGCATTTT
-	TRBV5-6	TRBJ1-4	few	CASSLGVTNEKLFF	TGTGCCAGCAGCTTGGGAGTAACTAATGAAAAACTGTTTTTT
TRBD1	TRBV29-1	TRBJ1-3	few	CSARQGAGNTIYF	TGCAGCGCACGACAGGGGGCTGGAAACACCATATATTTT
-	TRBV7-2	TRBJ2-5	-	CASSLGVGEETQYF	TGTGCCAGCAGCTTAGGGGTAGGGGAAGAGACCCAGTACTTC
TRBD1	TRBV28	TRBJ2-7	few	CASRRTGGTYEQYF	TGTGCCAGCAGGAGGACAGGGGGGACCTACGAGCAGTACTTC